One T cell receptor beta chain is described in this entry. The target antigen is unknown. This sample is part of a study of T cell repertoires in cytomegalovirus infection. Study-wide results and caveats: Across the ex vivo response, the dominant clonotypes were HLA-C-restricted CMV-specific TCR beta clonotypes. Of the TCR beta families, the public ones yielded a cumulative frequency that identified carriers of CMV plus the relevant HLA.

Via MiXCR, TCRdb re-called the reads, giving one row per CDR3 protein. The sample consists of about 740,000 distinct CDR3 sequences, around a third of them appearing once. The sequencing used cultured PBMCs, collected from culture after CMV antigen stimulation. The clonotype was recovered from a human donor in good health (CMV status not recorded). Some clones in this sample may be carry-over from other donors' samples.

The CDR3 bases are TGTGCCAGCAGAGTTAGGGGACAGGGTGTGGAGACCCAGTACTTC. This encodes CASRVRGQGVETQYF. V and J are TRBV6-8 and TRBJ2-5; 9 nucleotides agree with TRBD1. The V and J ends lost 6 bases and 5 bases, in that order; junction bases with no gene match: 10. The CDR3 has 15 residues. The germline CDR1 and CDR2 sequences are MNHGY and SAAAGT.